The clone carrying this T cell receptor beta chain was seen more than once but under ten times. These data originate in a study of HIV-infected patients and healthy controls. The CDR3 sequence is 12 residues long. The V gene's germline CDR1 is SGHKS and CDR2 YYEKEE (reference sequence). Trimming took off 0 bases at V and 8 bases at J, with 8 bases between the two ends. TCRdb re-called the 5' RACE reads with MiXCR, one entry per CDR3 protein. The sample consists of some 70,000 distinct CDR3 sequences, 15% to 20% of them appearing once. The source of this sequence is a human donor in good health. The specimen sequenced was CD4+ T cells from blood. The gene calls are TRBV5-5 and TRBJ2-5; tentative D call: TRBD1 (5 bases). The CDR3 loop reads CASSLGQGTQYF. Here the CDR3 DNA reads TGTGCCAGCAGCTTGGGTCAGGGTACCCAGTACTTC. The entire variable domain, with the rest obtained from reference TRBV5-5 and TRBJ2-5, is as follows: DAGVTQSPTHLIKTRGQQVTLRCSPISGHKSVSWYQQVLGQGPQFIFQYYEKEERGRGNFPDRFSARQFPNYSSELNVNALLLGDSALYLCASSLGQGTQYFGPGTRLLVL.